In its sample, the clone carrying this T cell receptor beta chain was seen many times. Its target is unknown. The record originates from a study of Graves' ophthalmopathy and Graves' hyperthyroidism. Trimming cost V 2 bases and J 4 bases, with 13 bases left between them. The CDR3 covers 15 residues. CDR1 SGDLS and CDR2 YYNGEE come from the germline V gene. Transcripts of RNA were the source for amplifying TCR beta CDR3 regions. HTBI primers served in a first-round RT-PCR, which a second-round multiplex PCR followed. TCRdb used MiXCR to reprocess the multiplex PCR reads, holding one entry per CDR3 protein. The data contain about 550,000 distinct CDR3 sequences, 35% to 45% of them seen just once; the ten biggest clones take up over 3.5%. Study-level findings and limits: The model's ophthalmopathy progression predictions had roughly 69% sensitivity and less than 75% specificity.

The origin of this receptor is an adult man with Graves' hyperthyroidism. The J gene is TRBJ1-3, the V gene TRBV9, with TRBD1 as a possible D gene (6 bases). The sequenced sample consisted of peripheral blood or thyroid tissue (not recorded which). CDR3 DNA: TGTGCCAGCAGCGTGGGGGGCGCCGGAGGAAACACCATATATTTT. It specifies CASSVGGAGGNTIYF.